These T cell receptor beta chains were read from a single sample in a study of cytomegalovirus exposure and HLA in healthy donors. Using immunoSEQ multiplex PCR, the repertoire was profiled, and TCRdb retains in-frame clones only, with some absent. Among approximately 120,000 clones listed, 70% to 80% were seen once. Sample: PBMCs. The receptors stem from a man in his fifties in good health and CMV-seronegative. The CDR3 runs from the conserved cysteine through the conserved F or W. D genes are given only for firm matches. Clone size is given for some rows only: seen once, a few or many times, or a class if the clone is expanded.

j_call clone_size v_call d_call cdr3_aa cdr3_nt
TRBJ1-1 - TRBV7-9 - CASSFGGNTEAFF TGTGCCAGCAGCTTCGGGGGGAACACTGAAGCTTTCTTT
TRBJ2-3 once TRBV5-8 TRBD2 CASSLGLAADTQYF TGTGCCAGCAGCCTGGGACTAGCGGCAGATACGCAGTATTTT
TRBJ1-2 once TRBV7-9 TRBD1 CASSLSGAGGTYGYTF TGTGCCAGCAGCTTATCGGGGGCAGGGGGCACTTATGGCTACACCTTC
TRBJ2-7 - TRBV7-6 TRBD2 CASSRTSGREEQYF TGTGCCAGCAGCCGGACTAGCGGGAGAGAGGAGCAGTACTTC
TRBJ2-1 few TRBV21-1 - CASTPRDRDNTWTSGSYNEQFF TGTGCCAGCACCCCCCGGGACAGGGACAATACTTGGACTAGCGGGAGCTACAATGAGCAGTTCTTC
TRBJ1-4 - TRBV2 TRBD1 CASGVGDRGLWDEKLFF TGTGCCAGCGGGGTGGGGGACAGGGGGTTATGGGATGAAAAACTGTTTTTT
TRBJ2-7 - TRBV28 TRBD2 CASSSSEAGAGYEQYF TGTGCCAGCAGTTCTTCCGAAGCGGGAGCGGGCTACGAGCAGTACTTC
TRBJ2-2 - TRBV7-9 - CASSPHGTGELFF TGTGCCAGCAGCCCTCACGGCACCGGGGAGCTGTTTTTT
TRBJ2-5 - TRBV2 - CASWGGRVGQETQYF TGTGCCAGCTGGGGAGGTAGGGTCGGGCAAGAGACCCAGTACTTC
TRBJ2-1 - TRBV29-1 - CSVGNNEQFF TGCAGCGTTGGTAACAATGAGCAGTTCTTC
TRBJ2-1 once TRBV9 TRBD2 CASSAGLASRNEQFF TGTGCCAGCAGCGCGGGACTAGCGTCGAGGAATGAGCAGTTCTTC
TRBJ1-3 - TRBV7-6 - CASTQNPLNSGNTIYF TGTGCCAGCACCCAGAACCCCCTTAACTCTGGAAACACCATATATTTT
TRBJ2-2 - TRBV20-1 - CSARVTGELFF TGCAGTGCCCGGGTGACCGGGGAGCTGTTTTTT
TRBJ2-7 - TRBV28 - CASSPLASVVYEQYF TGTGCCAGCAGTCCCCTTGCTAGCGTGGTTTACGAGCAGTACTTC
TRBJ2-5 few TRBV19 TRBD2 CASSRASGIQETQYF TGTGCCAGTAGTAGGGCTAGCGGGATCCAAGAGACCCAGTACTTC
TRBJ2-2 - TRBV4-3 TRBD1 CASSQVTGAGGELFF TGCGCCAGCAGCCAAGTGACAGGGGCGGGCGGGGAGCTGTTTTTT
TRBJ2-3 - TRBV5-8 TRBD1 CASSSGQGSTDTQYF TGTGCCAGCAGCTCGGGACAGGGTAGCACAGATACGCAGTATTTT
TRBJ2-1 - TRBV29-1 TRBD2 CSVAKRVTSGYDNEQFF TGCAGCGTTGCTAAACGCGTGACTAGCGGGTACGACAATGAGCAGTTCTTC
TRBJ1-2 - TRBV14 TRBD1 CASSQKLTGGTRNGYTF TGTGCCAGCAGCCAGAAGCTGACAGGGGGCACAAGGAATGGCTACACCTTC
TRBJ1-1 - TRBV28 - CASSFSGVNTEAFF TGTGCCAGCAGTTTCTCCGGGGTGAACACTGAAGCTTTCTTT
TRBJ2-7 once TRBV27 - CASSLSAGPTYEQYF TGTGCCAGCAGTTTATCTGCGGGGCCCACCTACGAGCAGTACTTC
TRBJ1-1 - TRBV30 TRBD1 CAWSVAGGASTAFF TGTGCCTGGAGTGTCGCAGGGGGCGCGTCGACAGCTTTCTTT
TRBJ1-1 - TRBV2 - CASGLGGFTEAFF TGTGCCAGCGGCCTTGGGGGGTTCACTGAAGCTTTCTTT
TRBJ2-7 - TRBV29-1 - CSVEVPGSGKQYF TGCAGCGTTGAAGTTCCCGGGAGTGGGAAGCAGTACTTC
TRBJ2-7 - TRBV10-3 TRBD1 CAIRGGTGSPSAHHEQYF TGTGCCATCAGAGGGGGGACAGGATCACCGTCCGCCCACCACGAGCAGTACTTC
TRBJ2-6 - TRBV23-1 TRBD2 CASSTWGRGSWASGANVLTF TGCGCCAGCAGTACCTGGGGGAGGGGAAGTTGGGCCTCTGGGGCCAACGTCCTGACTTTC
TRBJ1-3 - TRBV11-3 - CASSLRGGPGNTIYF TGTGCCAGCAGCTTAAGGGGGGGCCCTGGAAACACCATATATTTT
TRBJ2-5 - TRBV15 - CATSRDWAVQETQYF TGTGCCACCAGCAGAGATTGGGCCGTCCAAGAGACCCAGTACTTC
TRBJ2-7 - TRBV6-1 - CASREVTYSYEQYF TGTGCCAGCAGGGAGGTGACATACTCCTACGAGCAGTACTTC
TRBJ1-1 - TRBV16 - CASSQYRLNTEAFF TGTGCCAGCAGCCAATACAGGCTGAACACTGAAGCTTTCTTT
TRBJ1-1 - TRBV5-1 TRBD1 CATFGTGGMNTEAFF TGCGCCACCTTTGGGACAGGCGGGATGAACACTGAAGCTTTCTTT
TRBJ2-5 - TRBV28 TRBD1 CASRTDRGGETQYF TGTGCCAGCAGGACGGACAGGGGTGGAGAGACCCAGTACTTC
TRBJ1-5 few TRBV7-2 TRBD1 CASSREGQGDQPQHF TGTGCCAGCAGCCGAGAGGGACAGGGAGATCAGCCCCAGCATTTT
TRBJ2-1 - TRBV7-9 - CASTPLGYEQFF TGTGCCAGCACTCCCTTGGGCTATGAGCAGTTCTTC
TRBJ2-5 - TRBV7-8 TRBD2 CASSLKRAGGPRETQYF TGTGCCAGCAGCTTAAAGAGGGCGGGAGGGCCGAGGGAGACCCAGTACTTC
TRBJ2-7 - TRBV10-3 - CAISADLGAEQYF TGTGCCATCAGTGCGGACCTTGGGGCCGAGCAGTACTTC
TRBJ1-2 - TRBV5-6 - CASSADRNYGYTF TGTGCCAGCAGTGCCGACAGGAACTATGGCTACACCTTC
TRBJ1-4 - TRBV5-1 - CASSPRPTEKLFF TGCGCCAGCAGCCCCAGACCGACAGAAAAACTGTTTTTT
TRBJ1-5 few TRBV5-4 - CASSNYGSPIHQHF TGTGCCAGCAGCAACTACGGGAGTCCTATCCACCAGCATTTT
TRBJ2-3 - TRBV7-8 TRBD1 CASSLGQGMNKADTQYF TGTGCCAGCAGCTTGGGACAGGGAATGAATAAGGCAGATACGCAGTATTTT
TRBJ2-4 - TRBV18 TRBD2 CASSPEGGTKNIQYF TGTGCCAGCTCACCAGAGGGAGGGACCAAAAACATTCAGTACTTC
TRBJ1-3 - TRBV5-1 TRBD1 CASSLAGDRVISGNTIYF TGCGCCAGCAGCTTGGCCGGGGACAGGGTAATCTCTGGAAACACCATATATTTT